These T cell receptor beta chains were read from a single sample in a study of cytomegalovirus exposure and HLA in healthy donors. This table comes from immunoSEQ multiplex PCR, and its TCRdb copy is limited to in-frame clones, with some not included. The table shows about 130,000 clones, with around 74% occurring only once. The sample consisted of PBMCs. The receptor set was obtained from a woman aged 45-59 years in good health and CMV-seropositive. Each CDR3 is given with its conserved first and last residue. A D gene is named only where the DNA matches it firmly. Rows may omit the clone size; those that give it use once, few, many or a size class.

j_call | clone_size | d_call | v_call | cdr3_aa | cdr3_nt
TRBJ1-5 | NA | TRBD1 | TRBV19 | CASSMGTGFQPQHF | TGTGCCAGTAGTATGGGGACAGGGTTTCAGCCCCAGCATTTT
TRBJ2-3 | few | NA | TRBV7-8 | CASSLALRVLDTQYF | TGTGCCAGCAGCTTAGCGCTCAGGGTGTTAGATACGCAGTATTTT
TRBJ2-5 | NA | NA | TRBV5-1 | CASSLAFSATRQETQYF | TGCGCCAGCAGCTTGGCCTTCTCAGCGACTCGGCAAGAGACCCAGTACTTC
TRBJ1-2 | once | NA | TRBV7-2 | CASSPRTTANYGYTF | TGTGCCAGCAGCCCCCGGACGACAGCTAACTATGGCTACACCTTC
TRBJ1-4 | NA | NA | TRBV27 | CASSLYEGEKLFF | TGTGCCAGCAGTTTATACGAGGGAGAAAAACTGTTTTTT
TRBJ1-4 | NA | NA | TRBV7-2 | CASNLGHHNEKLFF | TGTGCCAGCAATTTGGGACACCATAATGAAAAACTGTTTTTT
TRBJ2-7 | NA | TRBD1 | TRBV5-1 | CASSSTGGSYEQYF | TGCGCCAGCAGCTCCACAGGGGGCTCCTACGAGCAGTACTTC
TRBJ2-7 | NA | TRBD1 | TRBV7-9 | CASSPGPGQGAYEQYF | TGTGCCAGCAGCCCCGGCCCGGGACAGGGGGCTTACGAGCAGTACTTC
TRBJ2-3 | few | TRBD1 | TRBV5-1 | CASSWGQGAQYF | TGCGCCAGCAGCTGGGGGCAGGGGGCGCAGTATTTT
TRBJ2-1 | NA | TRBD2 | TRBV18 | CASSPPAGGRDNEQFF | TGTGCCAGCTCACCACCGGCGGGGGGGCGAGACAATGAGCAGTTCTTC
TRBJ1-1 | NA | NA | TRBV20-1 | CSAPQAWKAFF | TGCAGTGCTCCTCAGGCGTGGAAAGCTTTCTTT
TRBJ2-7 | NA | NA | TRBV29-1 | CSVLTGGDHEQYF | TGCAGCGTCCTGACTGGCGGGGACCACGAGCAGTACTTC
TRBJ1-4 | NA | TRBD1 | TRBV29-1 | CSVWTRWTGEEKLFF | TGCAGCGTGTGGACCCGATGGACAGGGGAAGAAAAACTGTTTTTT
TRBJ2-3 | NA | TRBD1 | TRBV7-2 | CASSLERGHTDTQYF | TGTGCCAGCAGCTTAGAAAGGGGGCACACAGATACGCAGTATTTT
TRBJ2-7 | once | TRBD1 | TRBV5-1 | CASSFGKTGAYEQYF | TGCGCCAGCAGCTTTGGTAAGACAGGGGCCTACGAGCAGTACTTC
TRBJ1-2 | NA | NA | TRBV11-2 | CASSFLQGDGYTF | TGTGCCAGCAGCTTCTTACAGGGCGATGGCTACACCTTC
TRBJ1-2 | NA | NA | TRBV4-3 | CASSQERYGDYGYTF | TGCGCCAGCAGCCAAGAAAGGTACGGAGACTATGGCTACACCTTC
TRBJ1-2 | NA | NA | TRBV6-1 | CASEKTNGYTF | TGTGCCAGCGAAAAGACTAATGGCTACACCTTC
TRBJ1-6 | NA | NA | TRBV5-6 | CASSSQGSPLHF | TGTGCCAGCAGCTCACAGGGTTCACCCCTCCACTTT
TRBJ2-5 | NA | TRBD1 | TRBV18 | CASSPPTGAGETQYF | TGTGCCAGCTCACCACCGACAGGGGCTGGAGAGACCCAGTACTTC
TRBJ2-7 | once | NA | TRBV28 | CASSLSSSYEQYF | TGTGCCAGCAGTTTATCGAGCTCCTACGAGCAGTACTTC
TRBJ1-1 | NA | NA | TRBV11-3 | CASSLGTGANTEAFF | TGTGCCAGCAGCTTAGGAACAGGAGCAAACACTGAAGCTTTCTTT
TRBJ1-5 | few | TRBD1 | TRBV30 | CAWGQDSNQPQHF | TGTGCCTGGGGACAGGATAGCAATCAGCCCCAGCATTTT
TRBJ1-6 | NA | NA | TRBV28 | CASSPAAGDGSPLHF | TGTGCCAGCAGCCCCGCGGCGGGGGATGGTTCACCCCTCCACTTT
TRBJ1-4 | NA | TRBD1 | TRBV5-4 | CASSFGTAPNEKLFF | TGTGCCAGCAGCTTCGGGACAGCTCCAAATGAAAAACTGTTTTTT
TRBJ2-2 | NA | NA | TRBV4-1 | CASSVGRDIPTGELFF | TGCGCCAGCAGCGTAGGCCGGGACATACCCACCGGGGAGCTGTTTTTT
TRBJ1-2 | NA | TRBD1 | TRBV29-1 | CSVEAGGTGDYGYTF | TGCAGCGTTGAAGCCGGCGGGACAGGGGACTATGGCTACACCTTC
TRBJ1-5 | NA | NA | TRBV5-1 | CAITGSNQPQHF | TGCGCCATCACAGGTAGCAATCAGCCCCAGCATTTT
TRBJ1-5 | NA | NA | TRBV27 | CASSYGGNQPQHF | TGTGCCAGCAGTTACGGAGGCAATCAGCCCCAGCATTTT
TRBJ1-2 | NA | TRBD1 | TRBV28 | CASSFGDRELIGYTF | TGTGCCAGCAGTTTTGGGGACAGGGAATTGATTGGCTACACCTTC
TRBJ2-7 | NA | TRBD1 | TRBV2 | CASSKGQGIYEQYF | TGTGCCAGCAGCAAGGGACAGGGCATCTACGAGCAGTACTTC
TRBJ2-3 | NA | NA | TRBV29-1 | CSVEDGGTDTQYF | TGCAGCGTTGAGGATGGAGGCACAGATACGCAGTATTTT
TRBJ2-1 | NA | NA | TRBV29-1 | CSVSGGPGYNEQFF | TGCAGCGTTTCCGGGGGGCCCGGATACAATGAGCAGTTCTTC
TRBJ2-7 | NA | NA | TRBV10-3 | CATEGTVRDEQYF | TGTGCCACCGAGGGGACTGTCAGAGACGAGCAGTACTTC
TRBJ2-7 | NA | TRBD2 | TRBV19 | CASSYSGGLGEQYF | TGTGCCAGTAGTTATAGCGGGGGCCTGGGGGAGCAGTACTTC
TRBJ1-2 | NA | NA | TRBV29-1 | CSGGGTNYGYTF | TGCAGCGGAGGGGGTACTAACTATGGCTACACCTTC
TRBJ2-2 | NA | TRBD2 | TRBV29-1 | CSVEDPARGGGELFF | TGCAGCGTTGAAGATCCCGCGCGGGGGGGCGGGGAGCTGTTTTTT
TRBJ1-5 | NA | NA | TRBV7-9 | CASSLAVRPSGGNQPQHF | TGTGCCAGCAGCTTAGCGGTGAGGCCCTCGGGGGGCAATCAGCCCCAGCATTTT
TRBJ1-5 | NA | TRBD1 | TRBV5-6 | CASSRGQGNQPQHF | TGTGCCAGCAGCCGGGGACAGGGGAATCAGCCCCAGCATTTT
TRBJ2-3 | NA | TRBD1 | TRBV19 | CASWDRGLVTDTQYF | TGTGCCAGTTGGGACAGGGGGCTTGTCACAGATACGCAGTATTTT
TRBJ2-1 | NA | NA | TRBV9 | CASNGGIPYNEQFF | TGTGCCAGCAACGGAGGGATCCCCTACAATGAGCAGTTCTTC
TRBJ2-7 | NA | TRBD2 | TRBV5-6 | CASSGLAGDTYEQYF | TGTGCCAGCAGCGGACTAGCGGGAGACACTTACGAGCAGTACTTC
TRBJ2-1 | NA | NA | TRBV1 | CTSSQDYGLAGANEQFF | TGCACCAGCAGCCAAGATTATGGGTTAGCGGGGGCCAATGAGCAGTTCTTC
TRBJ1-2 | NA | NA | TRBV6-5 | CAALPQGYYGYTF | TGTGCCGCCCTCCCCCAGGGGTACTATGGCTACACCTTC
TRBJ2-1 | NA | TRBD2 | TRBV28 | CASSSGGLGGNNEQFF | TGTGCCAGCAGTTCTGGCGGGCTGGGAGGGAACAATGAGCAGTTCTTC
TRBJ1-2 | few | TRBD1 | TRBV10-1 | CASSRDREYGYTF | TGCGCCAGCAGCCGGGACAGGGAGTATGGCTACACCTTC
TRBJ1-2 | NA | NA | TRBV5-6 | CASSLVGTPYGYTF | TGTGCCAGCAGCTTGGTTGGGACACCGTATGGCTACACCTTC
TRBJ1-2 | NA | NA | TRBV5-6 | CASSLWGGEGYTF | TGTGCCAGCAGCTTGTGGGGGGGGGAAGGCTACACCTTC